One and the same sample provided the 29 T cell receptor beta chains below, sequenced in a study of T cell responses to AZD1222 COVID-19 vaccine. The protocol was immunoSEQ multiplex PCR, while the TCRdb copy is restricted to in-frame clones and leaves out a portion. Altogether about 180,000 clones are present, roughly 88% being singletons, with the ten largest covering 11%. The sequencing used peripheral blood, collected 28 days after the second AZD1222 dose. Receptor source: an adult who received the AZD1222 COVID-19 vaccine.

The chain is built from TRBV30 and TRBJ1-3; D is unclear. Germline assignment: CDR1 GTSNPN and CDR2 SVGIG (reference sequence). There are 12 residues in the CDR3. With 2 bases removed from V and 7 bases from J, the gap between germline ends came to 9 bases. CDR3 amino acids: CAWSPVGNTIYF. CDR3 sequence (DNA): TGTGCCTGGAGTCCCGTGGGCAACACCATATATTTT.

Only a few counts were recorded for this clone. The chain links TRBV7-2 to TRBJ1-1; weak D call: TRBD1 (6 bases). Trimming left V 4 bases short and J 8 bases short, with 17 bases between. Germline values: CDR1 SGHTA, CDR2 FQGNSA. The CDR3 sequence is 14 residues long. The CDR3 region has the DNA TGTGCCAGCAGCTCAGGCGCCAGGGGTTTAGAAGCTTTCTTT. It specifies CASSSGARGLEAFF.

The chain couples TRBV7-2 to TRBJ2-1; either TRBD1 or TRBD2 may supply D (5 bases each). This CDR3 has 14 residues. Per the germline V gene, CDR1 is SGHTA and CDR2 is FQGNSA. Trimming left V 1 base short and J 8 bases short, with 12 bases between. CDR3 residues: CASSLDRMRDEQFF. In DNA form, the CDR3 reads TGTGCCAGCAGCTTAGACAGGATGCGGGATGAGCAGTTCTTC. The full variable domain, in which reference TRBV7-2 and TRBJ2-1 provide the parts outside the CDR3, is GAGVSQSPSNKVTEKGKDVELRCDPISGHTALYWYRQSLGQGLEFLIYFQGNSAPDKSGLPSDRFSAERTGGSVSTLTIQRTQQEDSAVYLCASSLDRMRDEQFFGPGTRLTVL.

V and J are TRBV5-6 and TRBJ1-2, with 7 nucleotides matching TRBD1. Germline CDR1 is SGHDT and CDR2 is YYEEEE. Trimming at V came to 2 bases and at J to 6 bases, leaving 13 bases not matched to a gene. CDR3 size: 16 residues. The CDR3 reads CASSFGAGRGLDGYTF. The CDR3 DNA reads TGTGCCAGCAGCTTTGGAGCGGGGAGGGGGCTTGATGGCTACACCTTC.

This clone has only a few counts. The chain employs TRBV21-1 and TRBJ2-7; no DNA check was done on the table's D call, TRBD1. TRBV21-1 is a recognized pseudogene. The length of the CDR3 is 18 residues. The CDR3 DNA sequence: TGTGCCAGCAGCAAAAGAGTCCCGGGACAGGGGCGCCGGTACGAGCAGTACTTC. This sequence encodes CASSKRVPGQGRRYEQYF.

This clone was picked up one time. The chain recombines TRBV9 with TRBJ1-2; TRBD1 agrees at 7 bases. The CDR3 runs 15 residues. Germline V lookup: CDR1 SGDLS, CDR2 YYNGEE. Losses at the gene ends were 0 bases for V and 4 bases for J; bases not matched to a gene: 6. The CDR3 DNA is TGTGCCAGCAGCGTAGCATCCACAGGGGTCTATGGCTACACCTTC. It is translated as CASSVASTGVYGYTF. Based on the CDR3 plus reference TRBV9 and TRBJ1-2, the full variable domain is DSGVTQTPKHLITATGQRVTLRCSPRSGDLSVYWYQQSLDQGLQFLIQYYNGEERAKGNILERFSAQQFPDLHSELNLSSLELGDSALYFCASSVASTGVYGYTFGSGTRLTVV.

The chain couples TRBV10-1 to TRBJ2-5; a weak D match, TRBD2 (6 bases). There are 14 residues in the CDR3. Germline values: CDR1 WNHNN, CDR2 SYGVQD (reference sequence). V shed 2 bases and J shed 4 bases, with 11 bases lying between them. The CDR3 reads CASSEGRRGETQYF. DNA for the CDR3: TGCGCCAGCAGTGAGGGCAGGAGGGGAGAGACCCAGTACTTC.

In nucleotides, the CDR3 is TGTGCCAGCAGCCACGTGGGGGCTAGCACAGATACGCAGTATTTT. Translating gives CASSHVGASTDTQYF. This chain connects TRBV14 to TRBJ2-3; possibly TRBD1 for D (6 bases). V was pared by 3 bases and J by 0 bases, with 10 bases between. Per the germline V gene, CDR1 is SGHDN and CDR2 is FVKESK. This CDR3 contains 15 residues.

The chain links TRBV20-1 to TRBJ1-6, with 9 bases matching TRBD1. J was trimmed by 14 bases and V by 3 bases; bases with no gene match: 5. CDR1 and CDR2 from the germline V gene are DFQATT and SNEGSKA (reference sequence). This CDR3 comprises 12 residues. CDR3 sequence: CSASRDRASLHF. The CDR3 DNA reads as TGCAGTGCTAGTAGGGACAGGGCATCCCTCCACTTT.

V gene TRBV15 combines with J gene TRBJ2-7, with a possible D match to TRBD2 (5 bases). This CDR3 comprises 14 residues. Germline V gives CDR1 LNHNV, CDR2 YYDKDF (reference sequence). Trimming shortened V by 0 bases and J by 6 bases, and 12 bases separated the two germline ends. The CDR3 sequence: CATSRDNGGGEQYF. As DNA, the CDR3 is TGTGCCACCAGCAGAGATAACGGAGGAGGCGAGCAGTACTTC.

The J gene is TRBJ1-1, the V gene TRBV6-1; 7 positions match TRBD1. Germline V CDR1 and CDR2: MNHNS, SASEGT. This CDR3 has 16 amino acids. The ends lost 0 bases at V and 6 bases at J; junction bases unmatched: 10. The CDR3 region is CASSEASEQGWAEAFF. In nucleotides, the CDR3 is TGTGCCAGCAGTGAAGCATCAGAACAGGGGTGGGCTGAAGCTTTCTTT.

CDR3 in amino acids: CSASGGRGKNTEAFF. CDR3 nucleotide sequence: TGCAGTGCTAGTGGAGGAAGGGGGAAGAACACTGAAGCTTTCTTT. V gene TRBV20-1 combines with J gene TRBJ1-1; perhaps TRBD1 as D (6 bases). Deletions cut 3 bases from V and 1 base from J, with 15 bases between. Germline V gene sequence: CDR1 DFQATT, CDR2 SNEGSKA (reference sequence). The CDR3 extends over 15 amino acids.

In its sample, this clone was seen once. The chain joins TRBV6-5 to TRBJ2-2, with D uncertain. The V end lost 7 bases, the J end lost 6 bases, and 12 bases lay between the germline ends. In germline, CDR1 is MNHEY, CDR2 SVGAGI. CDR3 length equals 13 residues. The CDR3 is CASTYRPPGELFF. In nucleotides, the CDR3 is TGTGCCAGCACTTATAGGCCTCCCGGGGAGCTGTTTTTT.

The rearrangement links TRBV19 to TRBJ1-1; D is uncertain. Germline V gene lookup returns CDR1 LNHDA and CDR2 SQIVND (reference sequence). The CDR3 is made up of 13 amino acids. Trimming shortened V by 7 bases and J by 1 base, and 10 bases separated the two germline ends. The CDR3 spells CASIPKGNTEAFF. CDR3 in DNA: TGTGCCAGTATCCCAAAGGGGAACACTGAAGCTTTCTTT.

The chain combines TRBV9 with TRBJ1-2; no clear D. V lost 3 bases and J lost 0, with 9 bases in between. Germline loops: CDR1 SGDLS, CDR2 YYNGEE. The CDR3 loop spans 14 amino acids. The CDR3 here is CASSAYGANYGYTF. CDR3 sequence (DNA): TGTGCCAGCAGCGCCTATGGGGCTAACTATGGCTACACCTTC. Variable domain in full (rest from reference TRBV9 and TRBJ1-2): DSGVTQTPKHLITATGQRVTLRCSPRSGDLSVYWYQQSLDQGLQFLIQYYNGEERAKGNILERFSAQQFPDLHSELNLSSLELGDSALYFCASSAYGANYGYTFGSGTRLTVV.

This chain joins TRBV24-1 and TRBJ2-1; the D gene is possibly TRBD2 (6 bases). Trimming took off 0 bases at V and 0 bases at J, with 11 bases between the two ends. Per germline, CDR1 KGHDR and CDR2 SFDVKD. CDR3 size: 17 residues. CDR3 protein: CATSDLRDFPSYNEQFF. As DNA, the CDR3 is TGTGCCACCAGTGATTTGCGGGACTTCCCCTCCTACAATGAGCAGTTCTTC.

V gene TRBV10-3 combines with J gene TRBJ2-7; 7 nucleotides agree with TRBD1. CDR1 ENHRY and CDR2 SYGVKD come from the germline V gene. This CDR3 comprises 16 residues. Losses at the gene ends were 3 bases for V and 6 bases for J; bases not matched to a gene: 14. The CDR3 region has the DNA TGTGCCATCAGTGATCGGAACAGGGGTGGGACCTCCGAGCAGTACTTC. Its translation: CAISDRNRGGTSEQYF.

V gene TRBV6-4 combines with J gene TRBJ1-1, with TRBD1 matching 10 bases. Germline assignment: CDR1 MRHNA and CDR2 SNTAGT. The CDR3 has 14 residues. V shed 6 bases, J shed 6 bases, and the junction held 7 bases outside the gene matches. CDR3 protein: CASRGTGDMSEAFF. The CDR3 DNA reads TGTGCCAGCAGGGGGACAGGGGATATGTCTGAAGCTTTCTTT.

V usage is TRBV12-3 or TRBV12-4 and J usage is TRBJ2-1; possibly TRBD1 for D (5 bases). Trimming stripped 5 bases from V and 9 bases from J, with 14 bases between. The length of the CDR3 is 13 residues. CDR3 nucleotide sequence: TGTGCCAGCAGTCTTGCGACAGTGGGTGAGCAGTTCTTC. Its translation: CASSLATVGEQFF.

This chain uses TRBV6-2 or TRBV6-3 with TRBJ2-1; D is unclear. The CDR3 consists of 13 residues. V gave up 3 bases and J gave up 8 bases, with 11 bases separating them. The V gene's germline CDR1 is MNHEY and CDR2 SVGEGT. The CDR3 here is CASSYALLHEQFF. CDR3 bases: TGTGCCAGCAGTTATGCCCTCCTACATGAGCAGTTCTTC.

Of note for this clone: This sample includes further DNA sequences coding for the same CDR3. The chain uses TRBV5-1 and TRBJ1-5; D may be TRBD1 (5 bases). Per the germline V gene, CDR1 is SGHRS and CDR2 is YFSETQ. V was clipped by 0 bases and J by 2 bases, with 6 bases between them. This CDR3 contains 14 residues. The DNA of the CDR3 is TGCGCCAGCAGCTTGGGGGGGGGCAATCAGCCCCAGCATTTT. Its translation: CASSLGGGNQPQHF.

The CDR3 coding sequence is TGTGCCACCAGTGATTTCGACGAGCAGTACTTC. As protein: CATSDFDEQYF. The chain joins TRBV24-1 to TRBJ2-7, with D unresolved. V was pared by 1 base and J by 5 bases, with 2 bases between. Per the germline V gene, CDR1 is KGHDR and CDR2 is SFDVKD. The CDR3 is 11 residues long.

This clone was seen only a few times. The rearrangement links TRBV5-8 to TRBJ1-6; a weak D match, TRBD1 (5 bases). From germline, CDR1 is SGHTS and CDR2 YDEGEE. The CDR3 has 14 residues. Trimming took off 4 bases at V and 10 bases at J, with 15 bases between the two ends. CDR3 sequence reads: CASSAGGGESPLHF. CDR3 nucleotides: TGTGCCAGCAGCGCGGGGGGGGGAGAATCACCCCTCCACTTT.

The chain has TRBV7-2 and TRBJ2-3; 9 nucleotides align to TRBD2. With V trimmed by 3 bases and J by 7 bases, 11 bases remained unmatched. Germline V gene sequence: CDR1 SGHTA, CDR2 FQGNSA. The CDR3 covers 16 residues. The DNA of the CDR3 is TGTGCCAGCAGCTTTAGCGGGGGACCGTATAGTAATACGCAGTATTTT. It yields the protein CASSFSGGPYSNTQYF.

The chain carries TRBV7-2 and TRBJ2-3; no firm D call. Germline CDR1 and CDR2: SGHTA and FQGNSA. V was cut by 2 bases and J by 3 bases, with 9 bases left in between. The CDR3 covers 14 residues. The CDR3 here is CASSLLVGTDTQYF. The CDR3 coding sequence is TGTGCCAGCAGCTTATTGGTGGGAACAGATACGCAGTATTTT.

J is TRBJ2-1 and V is TRBV7-3; TRBD1 might be the D (6 bases). The CDR3 is made up of 14 amino acids. Germline CDR1 and CDR2: SGHTA and FQGTGA. The germline V and J ends were trimmed by 1 base and 7 bases, with 11 bases remaining between them. DNA of the CDR3: TGTGCCAGCAGCTTAAACAGGGTTGAGAATGAGCAGTTCTTC. Translating gives CASSLNRVENEQFF.

This chain uses TRBV6-5 with TRBJ1-6; tentative D call: TRBD1 (6 bases). CDR1 and CDR2 from the germline V gene are MNHEY and SVGAGI. There are 15 residues in the CDR3. Trimming took 6 bases from V and 9 from J, leaving 18 bases between them. The CDR3 protein is CASRTPTGPSSPLHF. The CDR3 bases are TGTGCCAGCAGAACCCCTACAGGGCCCAGTTCACCCCTCCACTTT.

V is TRBV5-1 and J is TRBJ1-4; D not resolved. V dropped 0 bases and J dropped 3 bases, with 12 bases sitting between them. This CDR3 comprises 16 residues. Looked up from germline, CDR1 is SGHRS and CDR2 is YFSETQ. CDR3 loop: CASSLVLGSANEKLFF. The CDR3 nucleotides read TGCGCCAGCAGCTTGGTTCTGGGTAGCGCTAATGAAAAACTGTTTTTT.

The chain has TRBV27 and TRBJ1-2; 11 bases map to TRBD1. This CDR3 spans 14 amino acids. V gave up 5 bases and J gave up 2 bases; unmatched junction bases: 1. Per germline, CDR1 MNHEY and CDR2 SMNVEV (reference sequence). CDR3 bases: TGTGCCAGCAGTGGGGACAGGGGGAACTATGGCTACACCTTC. Protein product: CASSGDRGNYGYTF.